These 12 T cell receptor beta chains came from one sample sequenced in a study of T cells in Graves' hyperthyroidism and ophthalmopathy. Amplification yielded TCR beta CDR3 regions, with RNA transcripts as the source. First-round RT-PCR targeting the TCR CDR3 was performed with the HTBI primer set. TCRdb reanalysed the multiplex PCR reads using MiXCR and keeps one entry per CDR3 protein. The data contain about 560,000 distinct CDR3 sequences, approximately 15% of them singletons. The sequencing sample was made of blood. The receptor set was obtained from a woman aged 30 to 39 with Graves' hyperthyroidism.

The table lists this clonotype with a few counts. The J gene is TRBJ2-2, the V gene TRBV4-1, with TRBD2 identical over 10 bases. This CDR3 region has 19 residues. Germline V CDR1 and CDR2: MGHRA, YSYEKL. With 5 bases clipped from V and 5 bases from J, the junction kept 17 bases outside the gene matches. CDR3 protein: CASSELRSGRASWTGELFF. Here the CDR3 DNA reads TGCGCCAGCAGCGAGCTGAGGAGCGGGAGGGCCTCATGGACCGGGGAGCTGTTTTTT.

Concerning this clonotype: A read error may explain this, as a much larger clone is one base away. V gene TRBV30 combines with J gene TRBJ2-7; D is unclear. CDR3 size: 12 residues. V was pared by 0 bases and J by 5 bases, with 8 bases between. Germline CDR1 GTSNPN, CDR2 SVGIG (reference sequence). The CDR3, as DNA: TGTGCCTGGAGTGTGGGTCCCCACGAGCAGTACTTC. Its protein is CAWSVGPHEQYF.

This clonotype was observed at least ten times. The J gene is TRBJ2-7, the V gene TRBV27; 7 bases align to TRBD1. The CDR3 covers 13 residues. Trimming removed 5 bases from V and 5 bases from J; junction bases left unmatched: 6. The germline V gene has CDR1 MNHEY and CDR2 SMNVEV (reference sequence). The CDR3 bases are TGTGCCAGCAGTCCTGTAGGGGGCCACGAGCAGTACTTC. Translated, it gives CASSPVGGHEQYF.

This chain connects TRBV4-3 to TRBJ2-2; 9 nucleotides agree with TRBD2. The germline V gene has CDR1 LGHNA and CDR2 YSLEER. J was trimmed by 7 bases and V by 5 bases; bases with no gene match: 5. The CDR3 is 14 amino acids. The CDR3 region has the DNA TGCGCCAGCAGCGTAGCGGGAGCAGGCGGGGAGCTGTTTTTT. The encoded protein is CASSVAGAGGELFF.

Turning to this clonotype: The junction and the germline gene differ at one end; a read error may be behind it. The CDR3 sequence is CASTNSGTSGSTNTQYF. The CDR3 DNA follows: TGTGCCAGCACCAATAGTGGGACTAGCGGGAGCACAAATACGCAGTATTTT. This rearrangement joins TRBV11-1 to TRBJ2-3; 14 nucleotides agree with TRBD2. From germline, CDR1 is SGHAT and CDR2 FQDESV (reference sequence). The CDR3 extends over 17 amino acids.

This clonotype was recorded many times. This chain joins TRBV18 and TRBJ2-7, with D maybe TRBD1 (5 bases). This CDR3 is 13 amino acids long. Germline CDR1 reads KGHSH; CDR2 reads LQKENI. V was pared by 2 bases and J by 6 bases, with 11 bases between. The CDR3 spells CASSPEQVGEQYF. For the CDR3, the DNA is TGTGCCAGCTCACCAGAACAGGTGGGCGAGCAGTACTTC.

This clonotype was observed at least ten times. The genes are TRBV7-9 and TRBJ2-2; D not resolved. This CDR3 has 15 residues. V gave up 7 bases and J gave up 5 bases, with 17 bases separating them. The germline V gene has CDR1 SEHNR and CDR2 FQNEAQ (reference sequence). The CDR3 bases are TGTGCCAGCACCCAAACCTGGGGAAGGACCGGGGAGCTGTTTTTT. This encodes CASTQTWGRTGELFF. The full variable domain, rest sourced from reference TRBV7-9 and TRBJ2-2, is DTGVSQNPRHKITKRGQNVTFRCDPISEHNRLYWYRQTLGQGPEFLTYFQNEAQLEKSRLLSDRFSAERPKGSFSTLEIQRTEQGDSAMYLCASTQTWGRTGELFFGEGSRLTVL.

The rearrangement joins TRBV7-2 to TRBJ2-1; TRBD2 agrees at 8 bases. This CDR3 has 16 amino acids. With V trimmed by 3 bases and J by 0 bases, 4 bases remained unmatched. CDR1 and CDR2 from the germline V gene are SGHTA and FQGNSA. The CDR3 region has the DNA TGTGCCAGCAGCTTCGTAGCGGGACCCTCCTACAATGAGCAGTTCTTC. Translation gives CASSFVAGPSYNEQFF.

The V call is TRBV11-1, the J call TRBJ1-1, with D possibly TRBD1 on 6 matching bases. This CDR3 spans 14 amino acids. Trimming removed 5 bases from V and 3 bases from J, with 13 bases in between. Germline-derived CDR1 and CDR2 are SGHAT and FQDESV (reference sequence). The CDR3 reads CASSQGTLHTEAFF. The CDR3 nucleotides are TGTGCCAGCAGCCAGGGGACCTTGCACACTGAAGCTTTCTTT.

The J gene is TRBJ1-4, the V gene TRBV7-8, with D unresolved. The V gene's germline CDR1 is SGHVS and CDR2 FQNEAQ. The CDR3 runs to 16 residues. The V gene lost 1 base and the J gene lost 0 bases, with 9 bases spanning the gap. The CDR3 loop reads CASSLVGWATNEKLFF. The CDR3 DNA reads as TGTGCCAGCAGCTTAGTGGGATGGGCAACTAATGAAAAACTGTTTTTT.

This clonotype occurred many times. V gene TRBV6-6 combines with J gene TRBJ2-5; 12 bases agree with TRBD2. The CDR3 has 17 amino acids. The germline gives CDR1 MNHNY, CDR2 SVGAGI (reference sequence). V trimming: 1 base; J trimming: 6 bases; junction bases outside the gene matches: 9. The CDR3: CASSYLLAGGPGKTQYF. The CDR3 DNA reads as TGTGCCAGCAGTTACTTGCTAGCGGGAGGGCCCGGCAAGACCCAGTACTTC.

The chain recombines TRBV10-3 with TRBJ2-7, with D unresolved. This CDR3 has 11 residues. V was pared by 10 bases and J by 3 bases, with 10 bases between. The germline gives CDR1 ENHRY, CDR2 SYGVKD. CDR3 coding DNA: TGTGCCACCTCTTCCGGCTACGAGCAGTACTTC. It codes for CATSSGYEQYF.